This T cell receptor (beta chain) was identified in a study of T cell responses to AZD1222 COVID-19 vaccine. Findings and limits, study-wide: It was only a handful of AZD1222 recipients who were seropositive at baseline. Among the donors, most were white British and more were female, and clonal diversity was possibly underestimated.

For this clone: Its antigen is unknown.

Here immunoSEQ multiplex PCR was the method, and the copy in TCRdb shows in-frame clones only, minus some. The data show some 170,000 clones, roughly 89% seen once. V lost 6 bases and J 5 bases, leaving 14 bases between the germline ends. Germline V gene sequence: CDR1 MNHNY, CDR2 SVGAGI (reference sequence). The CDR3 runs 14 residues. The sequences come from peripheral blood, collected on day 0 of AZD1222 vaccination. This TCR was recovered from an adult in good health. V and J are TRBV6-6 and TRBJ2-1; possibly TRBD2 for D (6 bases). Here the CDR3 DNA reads TGTGCCAGCAGCTCTGTGGCGGGGAACAATGAGCAGTTCTTC. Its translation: CASSSVAGNNEQFF.